Included here is one T cell receptor (beta chain) sequence, with context. Germline CDR1 and CDR2: SGHDN and FVKESK. V trimming: 3 bases; J trimming: 7 bases; junction bases outside the gene matches: 3. CDR3 size: 13 residues. Through a sample-barcoded 5' primer and a J-beta primer mix, a second PCR was run for 7 to 11 cycles. TCRdb re-called the 5' RACE reads with MiXCR, one entry per CDR3 protein. The sample lists 450,000 to 600,000 distinct CDR3 sequences, 25% to 35% occurring once. The source of the sample is a study of blood T cells in healthy people across ages. These same records also appear under a second study, on T cells of mothers and their children.

The sequencing sample was made of blood. This clonotype was sampled from a boy aged 2 to 10 in good health. This chain connects TRBV14 to TRBJ2-1; TRBD1 agrees at 7 bases. The CDR3 sequence: CASSQQTGNEQFF. The DNA of the CDR3 is TGTGCCAGCAGCCAGCAGACAGGGAATGAGCAGTTCTTC. The full variable domain, its missing parts supplied by reference TRBV14 and TRBJ2-1, is EAGVTQFPSHSVIEKGQTVTLRCDPISGHDNLYWYRRVMGKEIKFLLHFVKESKQDESGMPNNRFLAERTGGTYSTLKVQPAELEDSGVYFCASSQQTGNEQFFGPGTRLTVL.